The 10 T cell receptor beta chains in this list originate from one sample, sequenced in a study of blood T cells in healthy people across ages. Then a second PCR, running roughly 7 to 11 cycles, was carried out with a sample-barcoded 5' primer and a J-beta primer mix. TCRdb redid the calling of the 5' RACE reads with MiXCR, one entry per CDR3 protein. Of about 1.4 million distinct CDR3 sequences listed, around 55% were seen once; the top ten hold 5% to 7%. Sample: blood. These receptor sequences come from a man between 18 and 35 years old in good health.

The rearrangement joins TRBV7-9 to TRBJ2-1; D remains ambiguous. Germline loops: CDR1 SEHNR, CDR2 FQNEAQ (reference sequence). This CDR3 is 13 amino acids long. Trimming took off 5 bases at V and 4 bases at J, with 9 bases between the two ends. The DNA for the CDR3 is TGTGCCAGCAGCCAATCAGAGTACAATGAGCAGTTCTTC. Its protein product is CASSQSEYNEQFF.

The J gene is TRBJ2-4, the V gene TRBV20-1, with 12 bases fitting TRBD1. TRBJ2-5 matches the DNA end more closely, so the J call is doubtful. The CDR3 sequence is 14 residues long. Looked up from germline, CDR1 is DFQATT and CDR2 is SNEGSKA (reference sequence). This CDR3 reads CSAAGQGAPETQYF. For the CDR3, the DNA is TGCAGTGCTGCGGGACAGGGGGCCCCAGAGACCCAGTACTTC.

The chain has TRBV16 and TRBJ2-1, with 10 bases fitting TRBD2. The germline gives CDR1 KGHSY, CDR2 FQNENV. The CDR3 loop spans 16 amino acids. The V segment lost 0 bases and the J segment 10 bases; nucleotides outside the gene matches: 9. CDR3 in DNA: TGTGCCAGCAGCCAATCGGACAAGCGGGAGGGGTGGGAGCAGTTCTTC. Translated, it gives CASSQSDKREGWEQFF. The entire variable domain, with the rest obtained from reference TRBV16 and TRBJ2-1, is as follows: GEEVAQTPKHLVRGEGQKAKLYCAPIKGHSYVFWYQQVLKNEFKFLISFQNENVFDETGMPKERFSAKCLPNSPCSLEIQATKLEDSAVYFCASSQSDKREGWEQFFGPGTRLTVL.

The chain couples TRBV6-6 to TRBJ2-1; D call uncertain. V lost 9 bases to trimming and J lost 9 bases, with 12 bases between them. CDR1 is MNHNY and CDR2 is SVGAGI in the germline V gene (reference sequence). This CDR3 contains 11 residues. The CDR3 sequence is CASRARIEQFF. The CDR3, as DNA: TGTGCCAGTCGCGCGCGGATTGAGCAGTTCTTC.

This clonotype was detected a few times. This chain links TRBV20-1 with TRBJ2-3; 9 bases map to TRBD2. The V and J ends lost 2 bases and 0 bases, in that order; junction bases with no gene match: 0. The CDR3 is 14 residues long. CDR1 is DFQATT and CDR2 is SNEGSKA in the germline V gene (reference sequence). DNA of the CDR3: TGCAGTGCTAGACTAGCGGGGAGCACAGATACGCAGTATTTT. Translated, it gives CSARLAGSTDTQYF.

This chain links TRBV9 with TRBJ2-4, with 11 bases matching TRBD2. The J call may be faulty, since TRBJ2-7 better matches the DNA end. CDR3 length equals 16 residues. In germline, CDR1 is SGDLS, CDR2 YYNGEE. CDR3 in amino acids: CASSVRSGGAYYEQYF. The CDR3 DNA reads TGTGCCAGCAGCGTCCGTAGCGGGGGGGCCTATTACGAGCAGTACTTC.

This clonotype was recorded a few times. The chain uses TRBV27 and TRBJ1-5; D perhaps matches TRBD1 (5 bases). Germline CDR1 reads MNHEY; CDR2 reads SMNVEV (reference sequence). Trimming removed 2 bases at V and 1 base at J, with 15 bases between. The CDR3 length is 17 residues. In DNA, the CDR3 is TGTGCCAGCAGTTTAGGGCAGGGACCCCACAGCAATCAGCCCCAGCATTTT. It yields the protein CASSLGQGPHSNQPQHF.

Remarks on this clonotype: The junction differs from germline at one of its ends, possibly a read error. The chain has TRBV6-5 and TRBJ2-1, with 11 bases aligning to TRBD2. CDR3 size: 14 residues. Germline V gene sequence: CDR1 MNHEY, CDR2 SVGAGI. The chain's CDR3 is CASSPGLAANGQFF. CDR3 bases: TGTGCCAGCAGCCCGGGACTAGCGGCTAATGGGCAGTTCTTC.

This rearrangement joins TRBV13 to TRBJ2-3; 9 bases are shared with TRBD2. Germline CDR1 PRHDT, CDR2 FYEKMQ (reference sequence). This CDR3 has 16 amino acids. The J segment lost 4 bases and the V segment lost 2 bases, leaving 7 bases of the junction unmatched. CDR3 sequence: CASSLRRLAGSDTQYF. The CDR3 region has the DNA TGTGCCAGCAGCTTAAGAAGGCTAGCGGGGTCAGATACGCAGTATTTT.

The rearrangement joins TRBV10-3 to TRBJ1-2; a possible D gene is TRBD1 (6 bases). Trimming shortened V by 0 bases and J by 8 bases, and 22 bases separated the two germline ends. Germline loops: CDR1 ENHRY, CDR2 SYGVKD. The CDR3 runs to 17 residues. The DNA for the CDR3 is TGTGCCATCAGTGAGTCGATGCAGGGGCGGGATACTCGGGGCTACACCTTC. Its protein is CAISESMQGRDTRGYTF.